The 24 T cell receptor beta chains below come from one sample, sequenced in a study of T cells in Graves' hyperthyroidism and ophthalmopathy. RNA transcripts yielded amplified TCR beta CDR3 regions. The primer set for the first-round RT-PCR of the TCR CDR3 was HTBI. TCRdb fed the multiplex PCR reads into MiXCR, producing one record per CDR3 protein. The sample contains fewer than 650,000 distinct CDR3 sequences, 14% of which appear only once. Sequenced input: blood. These receptors originate from a middle-aged woman with Graves' hyperthyroidism.

This clonotype was counted ten times or more. The gene calls are TRBV7-9 and TRBJ2-3, with a possible D match to TRBD2 (5 bases). The V gene's germline CDR1 is SEHNR and CDR2 FQNEAQ (reference sequence). This CDR3 region has 13 residues. Trimming pared 7 bases from V and 0 bases from J, leaving 8 bases between. The CDR3 DNA follows: TGTGCCAGCAAACGGGGTAGCACAGATACGCAGTATTTT. Translated: CASKRGSTDTQYF.

V usage is TRBV5-6 and J usage is TRBJ1-2, with TRBD1 identical over 8 bases. The CDR3 has 15 amino acids. Trimming at V came to 2 bases and at J to 5 bases, leaving 8 bases not matched to a gene. Germline loops: CDR1 SGHDT, CDR2 YYEEEE. The CDR3 loop reads CASSLQGEALYGYTF. The CDR3 bases are TGTGCCAGCAGCTTACAGGGGGAAGCCTTGTATGGCTACACCTTC.

This clonotype occurred many times. The chain has TRBV12-3 or TRBV12-4 and TRBJ2-7; no firm D call. There are 15 residues in the CDR3. V was pared by 1 base and J by 3 bases, with 13 bases between. In nucleotides, the CDR3 is TGTGCCAGCAGTTTAGAGGGTTCACATCTCTACGAGCAGTACTTC. This gives the protein CASSLEGSHLYEQYF.

Ten or more counts support this clonotype. The gene calls are TRBV7-9 and TRBJ2-5, with TRBD1 matching over 11 bases. Germline V gene lookup returns CDR1 SEHNR and CDR2 FQNEAQ (reference sequence). V trimming: 5 bases; J trimming: 5 bases; junction bases outside the gene matches: 10. The CDR3 is 16 amino acids. CDR3 in amino acids: CASSKDRGPTRETQYF. CDR3 nucleotide sequence: TGTGCCAGCAGCAAGGACAGGGGGCCGACAAGGGAGACCCAGTACTTC.

The V gene is TRBV20-1, the J gene TRBJ2-1; 11 bases agree with TRBD2. The CDR3 covers 12 residues. Germline CDR1 and CDR2: DFQATT and SNEGSKA (reference sequence). V lost 5 bases to trimming and J lost 15 bases; unmatched junction nucleotides: 9. The CDR3 loop is CSALGLAELLFF. DNA of the CDR3: TGCAGTGCTTTGGGACTAGCGGAACTCCTGTTCTTC.

At least ten counts were recorded for this clonotype. The chain recombines TRBV6-1 with TRBJ1-5, with 7 bases matching TRBD1. V gave up 8 bases and J gave up 3 bases; unmatched junction bases: 13. Germline V gives CDR1 MNHNS, CDR2 SASEGT. CDR3 length equals 16 residues. The CDR3 region is CASYPFGGGLNQPQHF. The CDR3 DNA follows: TGTGCCAGCTACCCCTTCGGAGGGGGCCTCAATCAGCCCCAGCATTTT.

This clonotype came up many times. The V call is TRBV12-3 or TRBV12-4, the J call TRBJ1-1, with no clear D. This CDR3 is built from 13 residues. V was clipped by 7 bases and J by 1 base, with 10 bases between them. The CDR3 DNA sequence: TGTGCCAGCATCCCTTTCGGGAACACTGAAGCTTTCTTT. This sequence encodes CASIPFGNTEAFF.

The chain is built from TRBV29-1 and TRBJ1-4; D not resolved. The V and J ends lost 6 bases and 3 bases respectively, with 8 bases between them. Germline V gene data show CDR1 as SQVTM and CDR2 as ANQGSEA. The CDR3 is 12 amino acids. CDR3: CSVDGPNEKLFF. In DNA form, the CDR3 reads TGCAGCGTCGACGGACCTAATGAAAAACTGTTTTTT.

This clonotype was seen more than once but under ten times. J is TRBJ1-4 and V is TRBV20-1; the D gene is possibly TRBD1 (5 bases). The CDR3 sequence is 14 residues long. Germline V gene lookup returns CDR1 DFQATT and CDR2 SNEGSKA (reference sequence). Trimming cost V 5 bases and J 3 bases, with 13 bases left between them. CDR3 in DNA: TGCAGTGCTCCAGGGCCTTCGCCTAATGAAAAACTGTTTTTT. Translating gives CSAPGPSPNEKLFF.

This clonotype was observed many times. The rearrangement uses TRBV2 and TRBJ1-5; no firm D call. The germline V and J ends were trimmed by 1 base and 4 bases, with 5 bases remaining between them. The CDR3 length is 13 residues. The germline V gene encodes CDR1 SNHLY and CDR2 FYNNEI. CDR3 coding DNA: TGTGCCAGCAGTGAAGAAGGTAATCAGCCCCAGCATTTT. Translating gives CASSEEGNQPQHF.

This clonotype appeared many times. The chain employs TRBV12-3 or TRBV12-4 and TRBJ1-5, with D unresolved. Trimming removed 3 bases from V and 6 bases from J, with 12 bases in between. The CDR3 covers 14 residues. The CDR3 loop reads CASSFRGRGQPQHF. The CDR3, as DNA: TGTGCCAGCAGTTTTCGTGGTCGTGGTCAGCCCCAGCATTTT.

A single count supports this clonotype. A much larger clone differs by one base, so this may be a read error. J is TRBJ2-1 and V is TRBV2; TRBD2 matches 7 bases. The V gene's germline CDR1 is SNHLY and CDR2 FYNNEI. Trimming took 7 bases from V and 9 from J; bases not matched to a gene: 12. This CDR3 spans 14 amino acids. The CDR3 nucleotides are TGTGCCAGCAAGAGGGGTCGCGGGAGTGGTGAGCAGTTCTTC. Its protein is CASKRGRGSGEQFF.

There are many counts of this clonotype. CDR3 region: CASSVRQQETQYF. The CDR3 bases are TGTGCCAGCAGTGTTCGGCAACAAGAGACCCAGTACTTC. V and J are TRBV2 and TRBJ2-5; unclear D gene. V lost 4 bases and J 2 bases, leaving 8 bases between the germline ends. The germline gives CDR1 SNHLY, CDR2 FYNNEI. This CDR3 has 13 amino acids. The variable domain in full, completed from reference TRBV2 and TRBJ2-5, reads EPEVTQTPSHQVTQMGQEVILRCVPISNHLYFYWYRQILGQKVEFLVSFYNNEISEKSEIFDDQFSVERPDGSNFTLKIRSTKLEDSAMYFCASSVRQQETQYFGPGTRLLVL.

There are many counts of this clonotype. This chain connects TRBV11-2 to TRBJ2-7, with 7 bases identical to TRBD1. The V gene end was trimmed by 4 bases and the J gene end by 3 bases; junction bases not matched to a gene: 6. Germline CDR1 is SGHAT and CDR2 is FQNNGV. The CDR3 consists of 14 residues. CDR3 protein: CASSSLTGDYEQYF. As DNA, the CDR3 is TGTGCCAGCAGCTCGTTAACAGGGGACTACGAGCAGTACTTC.

This clonotype was detected ten times or more. The CDR3 sequence: CAWTGWQNYGYTF. CDR3 nucleotides: TGTGCCTGGACCGGATGGCAGAACTATGGCTACACCTTC. The J gene is TRBJ1-2, the V gene TRBV30; D remains unclear. The germline V gene has CDR1 GTSNPN and CDR2 SVGIG (reference sequence). Trimming cost V 4 bases and J 2 bases, with 11 bases left between them. The CDR3 has 13 residues.

This clonotype was detected many times. The chain uses TRBV12-3 or TRBV12-4 and TRBJ2-7; 9 bases are a match to TRBD2. The CDR3 consists of 15 residues. Trimming at V came to 3 bases and at J to 2 bases, leaving 5 bases not matched to a gene. The CDR3 sequence: CASSFLAGGPYEQYF. The CDR3 DNA sequence: TGTGCCAGCAGTTTTCTGGCGGGAGGGCCCTACGAGCAGTACTTC.

This clonotype was detected only a few times. This chain links TRBV10-3 with TRBJ1-1; a weak D match, TRBD1 (6 bases). The CDR3 is made up of 13 amino acids. Between the trimmed V and J ends, which lost 7 bases and 0 bases, there was a span of 9 bases. CDR1 ENHRY and CDR2 SYGVKD come from the germline V gene. The CDR3 DNA sequence: TGTGCCATCATGGGACACATGAACACTGAAGCTTTCTTT. Its protein product is CAIMGHMNTEAFF.

This clonotype was recorded at least ten times. This chain connects TRBV27 to TRBJ2-1; 13 bases are a match to TRBD2. This CDR3 contains 17 residues. From germline, CDR1 is MNHEY and CDR2 SMNVEV (reference sequence). V dropped 0 bases and J dropped 12; count of bases not matched to a gene: 11. CDR3 loop: CASSLSTTSGRATGQFF. In DNA, the CDR3 is TGTGCCAGCAGTTTATCCACTACTAGCGGGAGGGCCACGGGGCAGTTCTTC.

The V and J genes are TRBV6-1 and TRBJ2-2, with D possibly being TRBD2 (7 bases). Germline CDR1 reads MNHNS; CDR2 reads SASEGT. CDR3 length: 14 amino acids. The ends were cut back, 6 bases at V and 6 bases at J, with 14 bases in the middle. The CDR3 sequence is CASRPRGGSGELFF. The CDR3 coding sequence is TGTGCCAGCAGACCTAGGGGGGGGTCCGGGGAGCTGTTTTTT.

About this clonotype: A single base separates this from a much larger clone, so it may be a read error. This chain links TRBV5-1 with TRBJ2-7; 8 nucleotides line up with TRBD1. J gave up 6 bases and V 7 bases, and 12 bases lay outside the gene matches. This CDR3 has 14 amino acids. The germline CDR1 and CDR2 sequences are SGHRS and YFSETQ. The chain's CDR3 is CASRSGQDTCEQYF. The DNA of the CDR3 is TGCGCCAGCCGGTCGGGACAGGATACCTGCGAGCAGTACTTC.

This clonotype was observed a handful of times. This chain links TRBV27 with TRBJ2-1, with 16 bases identical to TRBD2. There are 16 residues in the CDR3. The junction had 6 bases not matched to a gene; V was cut back by 4 bases and J by 9 bases. Germline-derived CDR1 and CDR2 are MNHEY and SMNVEV (reference sequence). The DNA of the CDR3 is TGTGCCAGCAGTTCGGGACTAGCGGGAGGGCTAGGTGAGCAGTTCTTC. It is translated as CASSSGLAGGLGEQFF.

This clonotype was counted many times. This chain joins TRBV12-3 or TRBV12-4 and TRBJ2-7, with D tentatively TRBD1 or TRBD2 (5 bases each). The CDR3 spans 14 residues. The germline V and J ends were trimmed by 6 bases and 2 bases, with 14 bases remaining between them. Written as DNA, the CDR3 is TGTGCCAGCAGGGATCGGGACGGGACCTACGAGCAGTACTTC. This encodes CASRDRDGTYEQYF.

This clonotype was seen at least ten times. V usage is TRBV7-8 and J usage is TRBJ2-7; no definite D call. V was trimmed by 1 base and J by 6 bases, leaving 10 bases between them. The CDR3 covers 13 residues. CDR1 is SGHVS and CDR2 is FQNEAQ in the germline V gene. CDR3 nucleotide sequence: TGTGCCAGCAGCTTAGGCAGTGAAGGCGAGCAGTACTTC. Translation gives CASSLGSEGEQYF.

This clonotype was recorded at least ten times. The CDR3 bases are TGTGCCAGCACCCCAGGGGTCTTAGCCAAAAACATTCAGTACTTC. It encodes CASTPGVLAKNIQYF. This chain joins TRBV28 and TRBJ2-4; possibly TRBD1 for D (6 bases). This CDR3 has 15 residues. Trimming pared 7 bases from V and 0 bases from J, leaving 13 bases between. The V gene's germline CDR1 is MDHEN and CDR2 SYDVKM.